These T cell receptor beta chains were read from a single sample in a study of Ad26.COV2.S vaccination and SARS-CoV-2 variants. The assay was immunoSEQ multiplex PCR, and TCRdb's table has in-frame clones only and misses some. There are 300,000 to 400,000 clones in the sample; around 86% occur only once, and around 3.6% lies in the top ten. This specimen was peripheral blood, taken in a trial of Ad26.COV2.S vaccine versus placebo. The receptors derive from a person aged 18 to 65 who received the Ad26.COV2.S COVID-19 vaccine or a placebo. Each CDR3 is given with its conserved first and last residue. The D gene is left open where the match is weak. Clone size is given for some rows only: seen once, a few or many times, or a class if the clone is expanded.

CDR3aa: CASSRGASSYNSPLHF; CDR3nt: TGTGCCAGCAGCCGCGGGGCCAGCTCCTATAATTCACCCCTCCACTTT; v_gene: TRBV14; abundance: -; j_gene: TRBJ1-6; d_gene: -
CDR3aa: CATRLSGTDTQYF; CDR3nt: TGTGCCACCAGGTTAAGCGGGACAGATACGCAGTATTTT; v_gene: TRBV24-1; abundance: -; j_gene: TRBJ2-3; d_gene: -
CDR3aa: CASRETGTSVRSNEQFF; CDR3nt: TGTGCCAGCAGGGAGACCGGGACTAGCGTACGGTCCAATGAGCAGTTCTTC; v_gene: TRBV2; abundance: -; j_gene: TRBJ2-1; d_gene: TRBD2
CDR3aa: CASSYAGEGNTEAFF; CDR3nt: TGTGCCAGCAGCTACGCAGGGGAGGGGAACACTGAAGCTTTCTTT; v_gene: TRBV5-5; abundance: -; j_gene: TRBJ1-1; d_gene: -
CDR3aa: CAITSGEGYGYTF; CDR3nt: TGTGCCATCACATCAGGGGAAGGGTATGGCTACACCTTC; v_gene: TRBV10-3; abundance: -; j_gene: TRBJ1-2; d_gene: -
CDR3aa: CASNEGYEQYF; CDR3nt: TGTGCCAGCAACGAGGGCTACGAGCAGTACTTC; v_gene: TRBV6-5; abundance: -; j_gene: TRBJ2-7; d_gene: -
CDR3aa: CALGGADTQYF; CDR3nt: TGTGCCCTCGGTGGCGCAGATACGCAGTATTTT; v_gene: TRBV7-9; abundance: -; j_gene: TRBJ2-3; d_gene: -
CDR3aa: CSARRTEAFF; CDR3nt: TGCAGTGCTAGAAGGACTGAAGCTTTCTTT; v_gene: TRBV20-1; abundance: -; j_gene: TRBJ1-1; d_gene: -
CDR3aa: CASSYVQQNTEAFF; CDR3nt: TGTGCCAGCAGTTACGTACAGCAGAACACTGAAGCTTTCTTT; v_gene: TRBV6-5; abundance: -; j_gene: TRBJ1-1; d_gene: -
CDR3aa: CASSPEGVEPQHF; CDR3nt: TGTGCCAGCAGCCCCGAGGGGGTAGAGCCCCAGCATTTT; v_gene: TRBV7-6; abundance: once; j_gene: TRBJ1-5; d_gene: -
CDR3aa: CASRDRGTEAFF; CDR3nt: TGTGCCAGTAGGGATAGAGGTACTGAAGCTTTCTTT; v_gene: TRBV19; abundance: -; j_gene: TRBJ1-1; d_gene: -
CDR3aa: CASSERFGGLRGYTF; CDR3nt: TGTGCCAGCAGTGAACGTTTTGGGGGACTACGGGGCTACACCTTC; v_gene: TRBV6-1; abundance: -; j_gene: TRBJ1-2; d_gene: -
CDR3aa: CASSEDRDRRVPNYGYTF; CDR3nt: TGTGCCAGCAGCGAAGACCGGGACAGGAGAGTTCCTAACTATGGCTACACCTTC; v_gene: TRBV28; abundance: -; j_gene: TRBJ1-2; d_gene: TRBD1
CDR3aa: CASSHTDRGHNEQYF; CDR3nt: TGTGCCAGCAGCCATACGGACAGGGGGCACAACGAGCAGTACTTC; v_gene: TRBV3-1/TRBV3-2; abundance: few; j_gene: TRBJ2-7; d_gene: TRBD1
CDR3aa: CASSNRDSRPQYF; CDR3nt: TGTGCCAGCAGCAACCGGGACTCCCGACCCCAGTACTTC; v_gene: TRBV6-2/TRBV6-3; abundance: -; j_gene: TRBJ2-5; d_gene: -
CDR3aa: CASSEVGTEAFF; CDR3nt: TGTGCCAGCAGTGAAGTGGGCACTGAAGCTTTCTTT; v_gene: TRBV2; abundance: -; j_gene: TRBJ1-1; d_gene: -
CDR3aa: CAISESVAGTYNEQFF; CDR3nt: TGTGCCATCAGTGAGTCGGTAGCGGGGACCTACAATGAGCAGTTCTTC; v_gene: TRBV10-3; abundance: -; j_gene: TRBJ2-1; d_gene: TRBD2
CDR3aa: CASSPKMMGAVGYGYTF; CDR3nt: TGTGCCAGCAGCCCAAAAATGATGGGGGCGGTAGGCTATGGCTACACCTTC; v_gene: TRBV6-2/TRBV6-3; abundance: -; j_gene: TRBJ1-2; d_gene: -
CDR3aa: CASSDGYEQYF; CDR3nt: TGTGCCAGCAGTGATGGCTACGAGCAGTACTTC; v_gene: TRBV25-1; abundance: -; j_gene: TRBJ2-7; d_gene: -
CDR3aa: CASSESGVAYNEQFF; CDR3nt: TGTGCCAGCAGTGAATCCGGGGTCGCCTACAATGAGCAGTTCTTC; v_gene: TRBV25-1; abundance: -; j_gene: TRBJ2-1; d_gene: -
CDR3aa: CAWSHPKNEAFF; CDR3nt: TGTGCCTGGAGTCACCCCAAAAACGAAGCTTTCTTT; v_gene: TRBV30; abundance: -; j_gene: TRBJ1-1; d_gene: -
CDR3aa: CASSNGVWYEQYF; CDR3nt: TGTGCCAGCAGCAACGGAGTGTGGTACGAGCAGTACTTC; v_gene: TRBV7-8; abundance: -; j_gene: TRBJ2-7; d_gene: -
CDR3aa: CASSPDRSYGYTF; CDR3nt: TGTGCCAGCAGCCCGGACAGGTCCTATGGCTACACCTTC; v_gene: TRBV5-6; abundance: -; j_gene: TRBJ1-2; d_gene: TRBD1
CDR3aa: CASSLGAGGDEQYF; CDR3nt: TGTGCCAGCAGCTTAGGGGCGGGGGGAGACGAGCAGTACTTC; v_gene: TRBV11-2; abundance: -; j_gene: TRBJ2-7; d_gene: TRBD2
CDR3aa: CASTRDTHTGELFF; CDR3nt: TGTGCCAGCACCCGGGACACTCACACCGGGGAGCTGTTTTTT; v_gene: TRBV2; abundance: -; j_gene: TRBJ2-2; d_gene: -
CDR3aa: CASSLPAGLPSSYEQYF; CDR3nt: TGTGCCAGCAGCTTGCCCGCCGGGCTTCCTAGCTCCTACGAGCAGTACTTC; v_gene: TRBV5-8; abundance: -; j_gene: TRBJ2-7; d_gene: -
CDR3aa: CASSFGTSGGNEQFF; CDR3nt: TGTGCCAGTAGTTTCGGGACTAGCGGGGGCAATGAGCAGTTCTTC; v_gene: TRBV19; abundance: -; j_gene: TRBJ2-1; d_gene: TRBD2
CDR3aa: CASSFTSGGVYNEQFF; CDR3nt: TGTGCCAGCAGCTTTACTAGCGGGGGGGTCTACAATGAGCAGTTCTTC; v_gene: TRBV13; abundance: -; j_gene: TRBJ2-1; d_gene: TRBD2
CDR3aa: CASSLAGATFTDTQYF; CDR3nt: TGCGCCAGCAGCTTGGCAGGGGCAACATTCACAGATACGCAGTATTTT; v_gene: TRBV5-1; abundance: -; j_gene: TRBJ2-3; d_gene: -
CDR3aa: CASNFPGYEQYF; CDR3nt: TGTGCCAGCAACTTCCCCGGATACGAGCAGTACTTC; v_gene: TRBV27; abundance: -; j_gene: TRBJ2-7; d_gene: -